The entry below describes one T cell receptor beta chain. No antigen is known for it. The data were taken from a study of cytomegalovirus exposure and HLA in healthy donors. As for the study in general: An early release of data contained around 80 million unique TCRs, which came from HLA-typed donors.

The CDR3 is 13 amino acids. V shed 0 bases and J shed 6 bases, with 9 bases lying between them. In germline, CDR1 is MNHNY, CDR2 SVGAGI (reference sequence). Study findings and constraints: Several of the most significant clusters appeared, in a later analysis, to be linked to common viral pathogens.

Both 60 Vbeta primers and 13 Jbeta primers went into the PCR. TCRdb's copy holds only in-frame clones and misses some; the assay was immunoSEQ multiplex PCR. The sample has fewer than 250,000 clones; around 84% are singletons. The source is a man aged 35-49 years in good health and CMV-seropositive. The chain has TRBV6-6 and TRBJ2-7; D gene unclear. The sequenced material came from PBMCs. As DNA, the CDR3 is TGTGCCAGCAGTTACTCAGTGACGGGCGAGCAGTACTTC. Protein: CASSYSVTGEQYF.